This TCR beta chain is drawn from a study of Tregs in tolerant kidney transplant recipients. Only in-frame clones appear in the TCRdb table, and some are missing; sequencing was by immunoSEQ multiplex PCR. Among 240,000 or so clones listed, about four fifths were seen once. Study-wide points: Tregs expanded with activated donor B cells seemed most donor-specific. Biological reproducibility was not directly addressed, but technical replication error appeared minimal. Findings come from small patient numbers and require larger validation.

Trimming pared 1 base from V and 2 bases from J, leaving 14 bases between. The CDR3 is made up of 16 amino acids. Germline lookup yields CDR1 LGHNA and CDR2 YNFKEQ. Concerning this clone: Its antigen is unknown.

Unstimulated regulatory T cells (CD4+CD25+CD127-), CD4+CD25- non-regulatory cells, CD4 and CD8 cells were FACS-sorted from thawed PBMCs. The source is a human donor in good health. The sample taken for sequencing was CD4+ T cells from blood. The V gene is TRBV4-2, the J gene TRBJ1-1; unclear D gene. For the CDR3, the DNA is TGTGCCAGCAGCCAAGTCGCTCGGCGGATTAACACTGAAGCTTTCTTT. Translated: CASSQVARRINTEAFF.